These T cell receptor beta chains were read from a single sample in a study of blood T cells in healthy people across ages. A single record per CDR3 protein comes from TCRdb applying MiXCR to the 5' RACE reads. Altogether approximately 1,000,000 distinct CDR3 sequences are present, more than 30% being singletons, with the ten largest covering around 13%. The sequenced sample consisted of blood. Receptor source: a man aged 18 to 30 in good health. CDR3s include the opening cysteine and the closing phenylalanine or tryptophan. A D gene is named only where the DNA matches it firmly. Clone size is stated in some rows and not others, as once, few, many or a class when expanded.

clone size	D gene	V gene	J gene	CDR3 protein	CDR3 DNA
NA	NA	TRBV27	TRBJ1-2	CASSFLQGTGGYTF	TGTGCCAGCAGTTTTCTTCAGGGAACGGGGGGCTACACCTTC
NA	NA	TRBV12-3/TRBV12-4	TRBJ1-1	CASSFRGPEAFF	TGTGCCAGCAGTTTTCGGGGCCCTGAAGCTTTCTTT
NA	NA	TRBV2	TRBJ2-3	CASSEAIVPRGTDTQYF	TGTGCCAGCAGTGAAGCAATAGTCCCTAGGGGTACAGATACGCAGTATTTT
NA	TRBD2	TRBV28	TRBJ2-3	CASQTGGTHYF	TGTGCCAGCCAAACGGGGGGTACGCACTATTTT
NA	TRBD2	TRBV7-2	TRBJ2-3	CASSSGLADGTDTQYF	TGTGCCAGCAGCTCGGGACTAGCGGACGGTACAGATACGCAGTATTTT
few	NA	TRBV6-2/TRBV6-3	TRBJ2-5	CASSSRLVEETQYF	TGTGCCAGCAGTTCCCGACTAGTTGAGGAGACCCAGTACTTC
NA	NA	TRBV12-3/TRBV12-4	TRBJ2-1	CASSRSDGPRNNEQFF	TGTGCCAGCAGTAGGTCTGACGGCCCCCGTAACAATGAGCAGTTCTTC
NA	TRBD1	TRBV20-1	TRBJ1-2	CSAPGQGRSGYTF	TGCAGTGCCCCGGGACAGGGGAGGAGTGGCTACACCTTC
few	NA	TRBV2	TRBJ1-2	CASSETRTTNYGYTF	TGTGCCAGCAGCGAAACTCGGACAACTAACTATGGCTACACCTTC
few	TRBD1	TRBV6-2/TRBV6-3	TRBJ1-1	CASSPQSSRDRNYEAFF	TGTGCCAGCAGTCCTCAATCTTCAAGGGACAGAAACTATGAAGCTTTCTTT
NA	TRBD2	TRBV5-6	TRBJ2-3	CASSLLAGGVTDTQYF	TGTGCCAGCAGCTTGCTCGCGGGGGGTGTCACAGATACGCAGTATTTT
NA	NA	TRBV27	TRBJ1-5	CASSGGGPNQPQHF	TGTGCCAGCAGTGGGGGGGGTCCCAATCAGCCCCAGCATTTT
NA	NA	TRBV4-3	TRBJ1-4	CASSHEGPGGSEKLFF	TGCGCCAGCAGCCATGAGGGGCCCGGGGGTAGTGAAAAACTGTTTTTT
NA	NA	TRBV20-1	TRBJ1-1	CSARAGRSTEAFF	TGCAGTGCTAGAGCCGGGAGGAGCACTGAAGCTTTCTTT
NA	NA	TRBV6-1	TRBJ2-3	CASSEVRWGTDTQYF	TGTGCCAGCAGTGAAGTCCGGTGGGGAACAGATACGCAGTATTTT
NA	NA	TRBV5-6	TRBJ2-1	CASSQFSPSGVGPYNEQFF	TGTGCCAGCAGCCAATTTAGTCCCTCGGGGGTTGGGCCCTACAATGAGCAGTTCTTC
few	NA	TRBV7-2	TRBJ1-4	CASSRPGSGNEKLFF	TGTGCCAGCAGCCGGCCGGGGAGTGGTAATGAAAAACTGTTTTTT
NA	TRBD1	TRBV6-1	TRBJ1-1	CASKRTGANTEAFF	TGTGCCAGCAAAAGGACAGGGGCGAACACTGAAGCTTTCTTT
few	TRBD1	TRBV6-2/TRBV6-3	TRBJ2-1	CASSKTGTGPRDEQFF	TGTGCCAGCAGCAAAACCGGGACAGGGCCTCGGGATGAGCAGTTCTTC
NA	TRBD1	TRBV14	TRBJ2-5	CAKMTGRPEETQYF	TGTGCCAAGATGACAGGGCGGCCAGAAGAGACCCAGTACTTC
NA	TRBD2	TRBV6-2/TRBV6-3	TRBJ2-5	CASSPLAGAPFDEQYF	TGTGCCAGCAGTCCCCTAGCGGGGGCCCCATTCGATGAGCAGTACTTC
NA	NA	TRBV4-2	TRBJ1-4	CASSPTAAGLENEKLFF	TGTGCCAGCAGCCCCACCGCGGCAGGGTTGGAGAATGAAAAACTGTTTTTT
few	TRBD1	TRBV20-1	TRBJ1-1	CSATQGALGVNTEAFF	TGCAGTGCCACCCAGGGGGCGCTTGGCGTGAACACTGAAGCTTTCTTT
NA	NA	TRBV7-2	TRBJ1-2	CASSFLIVGGYTF	TGTGCCAGCAGCTTCCTTATCGTGGGTGGCTACACCTTC
few	NA	TRBV6-5	TRBJ1-2	CASSSTPDRLYGYTF	TGTGCCAGCAGTTCCACACCTGACAGACTCTATGGCTACACCTTC
NA	TRBD1	TRBV7-9	TRBJ1-6	CASSLRQGLTSPLHF	TGTGCCAGCAGCCTACGACAGGGTCTCACTTCACCCCTCCACTTT
few	TRBD1	TRBV7-2	TRBJ1-2	CASSFHPGQGKIYGYTF	TGTGCCAGCAGCTTCCACCCGGGACAGGGTAAAATCTATGGCTACACCTTC
few	NA	TRBV5-1	TRBJ1-1	CASSLSGSADTEAFF	TGCGCCAGCAGCTTATCGGGGTCTGCGGACACTGAAGCTTTCTTT
NA	NA	TRBV20-1	TRBJ2-1	CSATGVRDEQFF	TGCAGTGCTACAGGGGTAAGGGATGAGCAGTTCTTC
few	TRBD2	TRBV4-3	TRBJ2-5	CASSQGRTSSNEQYF	TGCGCCAGCAGCCAAGGTAGGACTAGCAGCAATGAGCAGTACTTC
few	NA	TRBV20-1	TRBJ1-4	CSAGIGTTNEKLFF	TGCAGTGCCGGAATTGGTACGACTAATGAAAAACTGTTTTTT
few	TRBD2	TRBV12-3/TRBV12-4	TRBJ2-2	CASSRDYRWGVLRSGELFF	TGTGCCAGCAGCCGGGACTACCGCTGGGGTGTCTTAAGGTCCGGGGAGCTGTTTTTT
NA	NA	TRBV6-2/TRBV6-3	TRBJ1-1	CASSRDFPNTEAFF	TGTGCCAGCAGTCGGGACTTCCCGAACACTGAAGCTTTCTTT
NA	NA	TRBV7-9	TRBJ1-1	CASRPSGQLNTEAFF	TGTGCCAGCAGACCGTCGGGTCAGTTGAACACTGAAGCTTTCTTT
few	NA	TRBV27	TRBJ1-2	CASSLTRKNEGGHTF	TGTGCCAGCAGTCTAACCCGGAAGAATGAGGGTGGCCACACCTTC
NA	TRBD1	TRBV6-6	TRBJ1-1	CASSTGTGDRRTEAFF	TGTGCCAGCAGTACGGGGACAGGGGATAGGCGGACTGAAGCTTTCTTT
NA	NA	TRBV12-3/TRBV12-4	TRBJ2-7	CASALVNEQYF	TGTGCCAGCGCCCTAGTCAATGAGCAGTACTTC
few	NA	TRBV21-1	TRBJ1-2	CASSPIGARHRGDYGYTF	TGTGCCAGCAGCCCAATTGGGGCAAGGCATCGAGGAGACTATGGCTACACCTTC
NA	TRBD2	TRBV9	TRBJ2-3	CASSAGLAGLVGSADTQYF	TGTGCCAGCAGCGCGGGACTAGCGGGGCTAGTGGGGTCTGCAGATACGCAGTATTTT
NA	TRBD1	TRBV12-3/TRBV12-4	TRBJ1-5	CASSSTGEGQPQHF	TGTGCCAGCAGTTCGACAGGGGAAGGGCAGCCCCAGCATTTT
few	NA	TRBV9	TRBJ1-2	CASSVDRDFNGYTF	TGTGCCAGCAGCGTCGACCGGGACTTTAATGGCTACACCTTC
NA	NA	TRBV3-1	TRBJ2-7	CASSQGIAPQYF	TGTGCCAGCAGCCAAGGGATCGCGCCGCAGTACTTC
few	TRBD2	TRBV20-1	TRBJ2-5	CSATSASGSQETQYF	TGCAGTGCCACCTCGGCTAGCGGGTCTCAAGAGACCCAGTACTTC
NA	NA	TRBV7-9	TRBJ1-3	CASPAPASGNTIYF	TGTGCCAGCCCCGCTCCAGCTTCTGGAAACACCATATATTTT
NA	NA	TRBV12-3/TRBV12-4	TRBJ2-5	CASSLREGAQYF	TGTGCCAGCAGTTTAAGGGAGGGGGCCCAGTACTTC
NA	NA	TRBV29-1	TRBJ1-2	CSVEEVISYGYTF	TGCAGCGTTGAAGAGGTAATCTCGTATGGCTACACCTTC
few	NA	TRBV4-2	TRBJ1-5	CASSQGVDSNQPQHF	TGTGCCAGCAGCCAGGGGGTGGACAGCAATCAGCCCCAGCATTTT
NA	NA	TRBV5-1	TRBJ1-6	CASSLAGGNNSPLHF	TGCGCCAGCAGCTTGGCTGGGGGTAATAATTCACCCCTCCACTTT
many	TRBD1	TRBV20-1	TRBJ1-2	CSAKGQALYYGYTF	TGCAGTGCTAAGGGACAGGCACTATACTATGGCTACACCTTC
few	NA	TRBV6-5	TRBJ2-5	CASSSTGSGQYF	TGTGCCAGCAGTTCCACAGGGAGCGGGCAGTACTTC
NA	NA	TRBV6-5	TRBJ1-1	CASSPRTVASTEAFF	TGTGCCAGCAGCCCTCGAACAGTGGCGAGCACTGAAGCTTTCTTT
NA	NA	TRBV2	TRBJ1-1	CASSSPGGPEAFF	TGTGCCAGCAGTTCCCCTGGGGGACCGGAAGCTTTCTTT
NA	NA	TRBV4-2	TRBJ2-5	CASSQDRSSRETQYF	TGTGCCAGCAGCCAAGATCGGAGTAGTCGGGAGACCCAGTACTTC
NA	NA	TRBV11-2	TRBJ2-1	CASSLNRENEQFF	TGTGCCAGCAGCTTAAACAGGGAGAATGAGCAGTTCTTC
few	NA	TRBV6-5	TRBJ2-6	CASSYATSGANVLTF	TGTGCCAGCAGTTACGCGACGTCTGGGGCCAACGTCCTGACTTTC